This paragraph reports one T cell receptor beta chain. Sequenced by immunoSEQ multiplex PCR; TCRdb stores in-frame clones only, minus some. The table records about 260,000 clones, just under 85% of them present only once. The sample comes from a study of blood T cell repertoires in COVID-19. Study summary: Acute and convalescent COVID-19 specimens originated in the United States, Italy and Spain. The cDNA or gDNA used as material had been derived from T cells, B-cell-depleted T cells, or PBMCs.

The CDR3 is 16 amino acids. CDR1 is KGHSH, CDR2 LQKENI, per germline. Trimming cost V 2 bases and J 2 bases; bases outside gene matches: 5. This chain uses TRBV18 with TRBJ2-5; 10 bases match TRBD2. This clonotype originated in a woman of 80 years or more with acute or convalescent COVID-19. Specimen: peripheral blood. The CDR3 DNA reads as TGTGCCAGCTCACCAATTCCTAGCGGGGGACAAGAGACCCAGTACTTC. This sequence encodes CASSPIPSGGQETQYF.